This TCR beta chain appears in the sequencing data of a study of T-cell reconstitution after alpha-beta-depleted transplantation in children. Study-level points and caveats: Reported findings indicate that, about two months after transplant, alpha-beta T cells came from several hundred expanded clones, which were derived from non-depleted graft cells. Once a year had passed after transplant, T-cell counts and diversity came mostly from newly produced T cells. Surviving recipient T cells and thymic progenitors produced the high day-60 TCRbeta diversity seen in some patients.

Trimming took 6 bases from V and 7 from J; bases not matched to a gene: 5. This CDR3 has 14 residues. Germline CDR1 is ENHRY and CDR2 is SYGVKD. The table lists this clonotype with a few counts. What it binds is not known. As it was prepared, the TCRbeta library received unique molecular identifiers. TCRdb called the PCR reads again in MiXCR, with one record for every CDR3 protein. In the table there are about 250,000 distinct CDR3 sequences, roughly a quarter of which are singletons. The sample consisted of PBMCs, mostly from graft donor cells, taken 360 days after TCRalphabeta/CD19-depleted stem cell transplant. This chain uses TRBV10-3 with TRBJ1-6; 8 nucleotides agree with TRBD1. The sequence derives from a female patient aged 2-9 years who had a stem cell transplant for congenital amegakaryocytic thrombocytopenia, so the T cells may come from the graft donor. CDR3 DNA: TGTGCCATCAGGGTAGACAGGGGAAATTCACCCCTCCACTTT. Its translation: CAIRVDRGNSPLHF.